This entry describes one TCR beta chain. This clonotype came up many times. The target of this receptor is not known. Qualities for individual bases were not recorded, and no much larger clone is one base off. The CDR3 spans 16 residues, from the cysteine through the phenylalanine. The only DNA kept is the CDR3, 48 bases in frame from the first base. Reading the germline V gene (reference sequence) gives CDR1 MNHEY and CDR2 SMNVEV. At the junction V is shortened by 6 bases and J by 3 bases, with 21 bases in between. This sample is part of a study of spatial heterogeneity in lung cancer (dated by TCRdb to about 2019). At the level of the whole study: Beta-chain transcripts were consistently detected in greater numbers than alpha-chain transcripts, which likely reflects a higher abundance of beta-chain transcripts. In the raw uncorrected reads, each unique combination of TCR and UMI appeared more than ten times on average. The study quantitatively compared TCR alpha and beta repertoires across multiple tumor regions, matched nontumor lung and blood in non-small cell lung cancer. The study linked features of the TCR repertoire to counts of nonsynonymous mutations, which were determined by whole-exome sequencing of tumor tissue. Both alpha and beta chains were TCR-sequenced in hundreds of tumor regions, approximately 68 matched nontumor lung samples and more than 50 PBMC samples obtained at surgery. What the research found in general, with its limitations: Additional single-cell paired TCR alpha and beta sequencing was considered necessary to confirm, at a functional level, the hypothesis that regional TCRs recognize regional mutations. Ubiquitous expanded tumor TCRs were detected in blood more often at tumor resection than at routine follow-up.

The library was made by 5' RACE. The run used a NextSeq 500. To allow correction of PCR and sequencing errors, the TCR library protocol tagged every TCR cDNA molecule with a unique molecular identifier. On the study's bioinformatics: Decombinator tools were used for TCR identification, UMI-based error correction and CDR3 extraction. Expanded TCRs were defined as those above a frequency of 2 per 1,000, corresponding to the top 1% of the tumor frequency distribution. Renyi diversity was calculated using the R vegan package after each repertoire was subsampled 100 times to 5,000 TCRs. To build CDR3 similarity networks, amino acid triplet string-kernel similarity was used, and CDR3s were connected when their pairwise similarity was above 0.82. Through fastp at Q25 and MiXCR, TCRdb rebuilt clones from the public reads, retaining in-frame beta chains. Rows with one shared CDR3 protein collapse into an entry with the most common genes and DNA. In this record, the V and J calls reflect TCRdb's handling and not the investigators' own analysis. In all, the sample holds tens of thousands of distinct CDR3 sequences, and more than 10% of those were seen once. Of the sample, more than 5.5% falls within the top ten clones.

The sample's time point label is to be understood as: sample taken at primary tumor resection. TCR sequencing used whole RNA extracted from tumor and nontumor lung tissue, or from cryopreserved PBMC samples, without cell sorting. Samples were obtained from 70 to 85 patients with early-stage, untreated non-small cell lung cancer from the lung TRACERx cohort. Patients were selected for TCR sequencing only if sufficient RNA was available from at least two tumor regions. The TCR originated in a male donor with early-stage non-small cell lung cancer. The chain couples TRBV27 to TRBJ2-7; a weak D assignment points to TRBD1 (7 bases agree). Sequenced material: PBMCs, taken at surgery. The CDR3 amino acid sequence is: CASSSSTGDRDYEQYF. The DNA sequence reads TGTGCCAGCAGCTCATCGACGGGAGACAGGGACTACGAGCAGTACTTC.